Given below is one T cell receptor beta chain in context. Its antigen is currently unknown. Unrecorded immune exposure was likely among donors, who were nominally healthy when sampled. The sample belongs to a study of cytomegalovirus exposure and HLA in healthy donors. The PCR employed 60 Vbeta primers together with 13 Jbeta primers. Profiled with immunoSEQ multiplex PCR; TCRdb holds only in-frame clones, not every one. Of approximately 92,000 clones listed, approximately 80% are singletons. Study results and caveats: A later analysis reportedly identified an Asian-associated ancestry cluster as carrying fewer N-insertions than the roughly 720-donor mean.

The clonotype originates from a woman in her seventies in good health and CMV-seropositive. Sequenced: PBMCs.

The chain's CDR3 is CASSLETGGQETQYF. CDR3 nucleotides: TGTGCCAGCAGCTTGGAGACAGGGGGCCAAGAGACCCAGTACTTC. This chain links TRBV5-4 with TRBJ2-5, with TRBD1 identical over 9 bases. The V segment lost 0 bases and the J segment 1 base; nucleotides outside the gene matches: 1. CDR1 is SGHNT and CDR2 is YYREEE in the germline V gene (reference sequence). The CDR3 consists of 15 residues.